These 15 T cell receptor beta chains originate from one sample sequenced in a study of CXCR3-negative and CXCR3-positive naive CD8 T cells. The TRB cDNA libraries were prepared by 5' RACE with UMI labels. TCRdb reprocessed the 5' RACE reads and reports one entry per CDR3 protein, with no DNA. The sample's table shows 100,000 to 150,000 distinct CDR3 sequences. Sequencing used naive CXCR3- CD8+ T cells from blood. Subset indicated: CD45RO-CCR7+CD27+CD95- naive CD8+ T cells lacking CXCR3 (TNR3-). The receptors originated from a human donor in good health. Some clones in this sample may be carry-over from other donors' samples.

The chain has TRBV29-1 and TRBJ1-4. CDR1 and CDR2 (germline): SQVTM, ANQGSEA. This CDR3 has 14 residues. The CDR3 spells CSVRSMSANEKLFF.

The chain recombines TRBV5-1 with TRBJ1-1; TCRdb reports TRBD1, a call that lacks DNA to check it against. Germline lookup yields CDR1 SGHRS and CDR2 YFSETQ. The CDR3 is 16 residues long. The CDR3 here is CASSLPGGLQNTEAFF. Combining the CDR3 with reference TRBV5-1 and TRBJ1-1 gives the whole variable domain KAGVTQTPRYLIKTRGQQVTLSCSPISGHRSVSWYQQTPGQGLQFLFEYFSETQRNKGNFPGRFSGRQFSNSRSEMNVSTLELGDSALYLCASSLPGGLQNTEAFFGQGTRLTVV.

V usage is TRBV29-1 and J usage is TRBJ1-5; TCRdb indicates TRBD1, and absent DNA this call remains unverified. Germline V gives CDR1 SQVTM, CDR2 ANQGSEA. The CDR3 loop spans 13 amino acids. CDR3: CSVEGGDGQPQHF.

The chain's CDR3 is CSVLGFNEQFF. This sequence joins TRBV29-1 and TRBJ2-1. Germline V gene lookup returns CDR1 SQVTM and CDR2 ANQGSEA. The CDR3 extends over 11 amino acids.

The CDR3 sequence is CATSDPFDTDTQYF. V gene TRBV24-1 combines with J gene TRBJ2-3. Germline V gene data show CDR1 as KGHDR and CDR2 as SFDVKD. CDR3 length: 14 residues.

V usage is TRBV15 and J usage is TRBJ2-3; TCRdb proposes TRBD1, but this gene call is untestable without DNA. The germline V gene encodes CDR1 LNHNV and CDR2 YYDKDF (reference sequence). The CDR3 spans 16 residues. CDR3: CSTRGSRGLGTDTQYF.

V gene TRBV7-2 combines with J gene TRBJ2-7; TCRdb outputs TRBD2, but without DNA this stays unchecked. There are 16 residues in the CDR3. Germline CDR1 and CDR2: SGHTA and FQGNSA. The CDR3 reads CASSFSPGTSLYEQYF.

The rearrangement links TRBV20-1 to TRBJ2-1; the TCRdb call, TRBD2, lacks DNA for checking. The CDR3 consists of 16 residues. Germline CDR1 reads DFQATT; CDR2 reads SNEGSKA (reference sequence). CDR3 protein: CSARAWLAGGGNEQFF.

This chain links TRBV4-3 with TRBJ1-2; TCRdb lists TRBD1, though no DNA is available to test this call. Germline-derived CDR1 and CDR2 are LGHNA and YSLEER. The CDR3 length is 15 residues. The CDR3 loop is CASSQETGVEMGYTF.

V is TRBV7-9 and J is TRBJ2-7. The CDR3 is 14 amino acids. CDR1 SEHNR and CDR2 FQNEAQ come from the germline V gene (reference sequence). CDR3 amino acids: CASSLGRELHEQYF.

V gene TRBV6-7 combines with J gene TRBJ2-3; TCRdb's D call of TRBD2 is untestable without DNA. TRBV6-7 is an ORF, and what it does is uncertain. This CDR3 region has 20 residues. The CDR3 here is CASSYSTTSGGRDHTDTQYF.

This sequence joins TRBV15 and TRBJ1-3. The V gene's germline CDR1 is LNHNV and CDR2 YYDKDF (reference sequence). CDR3 size: 15 residues. CDR3 loop: CATSRDRGIVNTIYF.

This chain joins TRBV9 and TRBJ2-7; TCRdb outputs TRBD2, but without DNA this stays unchecked. The CDR3 contains 15 residues. Germline CDR1 is SGDLS and CDR2 is YYNGEE. This CDR3 is CARGEGLAEPYEQYF. Complete variable domain (other parts from reference TRBV9 and TRBJ2-7): DSGVTQTPKHLITATGQRVTLRCSPRSGDLSVYWYQQSLDQGLQFLIQYYNGEERAKGNILERFSAQQFPDLHSELNLSSLELGDSALYFCARGEGLAEPYEQYFGPGTRLTVT.

The chain combines TRBV7-2 with TRBJ2-5; the TRBD2 assignment by TCRdb is unverifiable without DNA. The CDR3 sequence is 16 residues long. The germline V gene has CDR1 SGHTA and CDR2 FQGNSA. This CDR3 is CASSLISGGPGETQYF.

The rearrangement links TRBV7-9 to TRBJ1-4. The CDR3 covers 14 residues. Germline assignment: CDR1 SEHNR and CDR2 FQNEAQ (reference sequence). CDR3 loop: CASSFSGALEKLFF.